The T cell receptor (beta chain) described here comes from a study of vaccination effects on CD4 cells after COVID-19 (dated by TCRdb to 2021 to 2024). Turning to the overall study: In the ViraFEST assay, PBMC were stimulated with viral peptide pools, and TCR sequencing was then used to find antigen-specific CD4+ T cell clonotypes based on their expansion. Two doses of either the BNT162b2 or the mRNA-1273 mRNA SARS-CoV-2 vaccine were administered to participants. Approximately 2.1 million PBMC per well were cultured in IMDM with roughly 5% human AB serum, 9 to 10 IU/ml IL-2 and gentamicin, plus 10 ug/ml peptides. SARS-CoV-2 spike-specific CD4+ TCR repertoires were compared before and after mRNA vaccination in COVID-19 convalescent patients and in infection-naive vaccine recipients. The full study included around nine COVID-19 convalescent patients and several SARS-CoV-2-naive healthy vaccine recipients. The Oncomine TCR Beta short-read assay on an Illumina iSeq 100 was used to sequence cultures from other donors in the study.

After around 10 days of culture, CD4+ T cells were isolated with the EasySep CD4+ T cell isolation kit. The absence of prior SARS-CoV-2 infection in healthy vaccine recipients was confirmed by negative nucleocapsid antibodies before and after vaccination. On days 3 and 7, half of the culture medium was replaced with fresh IL-2-containing medium. Unless noted otherwise, every peptide stimulation condition was cultured in triplicate wells. PBMC were separated from whole blood using Ficoll-Paque Plus gradient centrifugation and were then either cryopreserved at -140C or used fresh. Genomic DNA was extracted from cultured CD4+ T cells with the QIAamp micro DNA kit. The CDR3 numbers 19 residues from cysteine through phenylalanine. Here the CDR3 DNA is all that survives: 57 bases in frame from base 1. According to the germline V gene, CDR1 reads MDHEN and CDR2 reads SYDVKM. V and J lose 3 bases and 2 bases, and a span of 23 bases separates them.

The protocol used for the library was the immunoSEQ multiplex PCR assay. TCR beta CDR3 sequencing was performed on DNA from the cultured, isolated CD4+ T cells. In the authors' own workflow: Non-productive TCR sequences were removed, reads were trimmed to the CDR3 region, and CDR3s of at least 7 amino acids were retained. The MANAFEST web app was used to identify antigen-specific clonotypes by comparing expansion in peptide wells with expansion in reference cultures. Positive clones required FDR<0.05 expansion versus reference and all other wells, odds ratio above 5, and frequency above 0.1% in two replicate wells. Cross-reactive clonotypes were defined as significantly expanded in SARS-CoV-2 spike wells and in at least one common cold coronavirus spike condition. CDR3 similarity was assessed by Levenshtein distance with the stringdist R package, and unrooted trees were built with ape in R 3.6.1. As stored in TCRdb, this immuneACCESS dataset retains in-frame rearrangements with V and J assigned. A fraction of the clones does not appear; measured against another copy, unresolved V genes explain less than half of the discrepancy, and the remainder lacks a known reason. That table supplies the V and J calls and clone size; D and trimming were determined from the DNA. This sample comprises 37,000 or so clones, roughly 65% of them detected only once. Of the sample, 3.5% to 4.5% falls within the top ten clones.

Overall results and qualifications from the work: Both infection-induced and vaccine-induced clones contracted markedly at late post-vaccination timepoints, which is consistent with waning T cell responses. Limitations of the study were the small number of convalescent patients and the absence of early post-infection timepoints. In healthy vaccine recipients, vaccine-induced clones were almost all SARS-CoV-2 mono-reactive, with only 1 of 255 being cross-reactive with common cold coronaviruses.

Details on this clone: No cognate antigen has been identified for it. It has no much larger one-base neighbor in the sample; base qualities were not kept.

The sample consisted of CD4+ T cells from PBMCs cultured without peptide, taken before COVID-19 vaccination. The source is a human donor who received a COVID-19 vaccine. The sequence is built from TRBV28 and TRBJ1-5; no confident D gene assignment can be made. For the CDR3, the sequence is CASSLEAKALRAGNQPQHF. The DNA sequence reads TGTGCCAGCAGTTTGGAGGCAAAGGCCCTACGGGCGGGCAATCAGCCCCAGCATTTT.